The 26 T cell receptor beta chains below come from one sample, sequenced in a study of T cells in women clearing cervical HPV infection. Profiled with immunoSEQ multiplex PCR; TCRdb holds only in-frame clones, not every one. The sample table sets out fewer than 30,000 clones. The material sequenced was blood buffy coat. The receptors stem from a woman aged 18-69 years with a cervical HPV16 infection that either progressed to CIN3+ or cleared (not recorded which).

This clone ranks as medium-sized in terms of frequency. The sequenced fragment ends 3 residues before the CDR3 boundary, so the rest is inferred from the germline J gene. This chain connects TRBV29-1 to TRBJ2-1; D is uncertain. CDR1 is SQVTM, CDR2 ANQGSEA, per germline. The CDR3 has 15 amino acids. The V gene lost 2 bases and the J gene lost 0 bases, with 11 bases spanning the gap. The CDR3 sequence: CSVENGHPSYNEQFF. Partial CDR3 DNA: TGCAGCGTTGAAAATGGCCACCCCTCCTACAATGAG.

Regarding this clone: The CDR3 extends 3 residues past the end of the read, so its final part is completed from the germline J gene. This chain connects TRBV6-2 or TRBV6-3 to TRBJ1-6; D gene unclear. Deletions cut 7 bases from V and 1 base from J, with 8 bases between. The germline CDR1 and CDR2 sequences are MNHEY and SVGEGT. This CDR3 spans 14 amino acids. The sequenced part of the CDR3 DNA is TGTGCCAGCAATCGGGGATCCTATAATTCACCC. As protein: CASNRGSYNSP. The entire CDR3 is CASNRGSYNSPLHF.

The CDR3 here is CASSVSSGGYDTQYF. The sequenced part of the CDR3 DNA is TGTGCCAGCAGCGTATCGTCAGGGGGCTACGATACG. This chain links TRBV9 with TRBJ2-3, with TRBD1 identical over 8 bases. The CDR3 extends 3 residues past the end of the read, so its final part is completed from the germline J gene. This CDR3 spans 15 amino acids. Germline values: CDR1 SGDLS, CDR2 YYNGEE. The trim removed 1 base at V and 6 bases at J, leaving 7 bases unmatched.

Turning to this clone: The read finishes 3 residues shy of the CDR3 end, and the germline J gene is used to complete it. This sequence joins TRBV7-9 and TRBJ1-1; the D gene is possibly TRBD1 (5 bases). The V and J ends lost 4 bases and 1 base respectively, with 10 bases between them. Germline V gene sequence: CDR1 SEHNR, CDR2 FQNEAQ (reference sequence). The CDR3 sequence is 14 residues long. CDR3 DNA, as far as it was read: TGTGCCAGCAGCTCGCAGGGAGGGAACACTGAA. As protein: CASSSQGGNTE. In full, the CDR3 is CASSSQGGNTEAFF.

Details on this clone: The observed sequence ends 3 residues before the CDR3 terminus, with the missing tail filled in from the germline J gene. The chain employs TRBV7-9 and TRBJ2-7, with D tentatively TRBD1 (6 bases). Germline V gene data show CDR1 as SEHNR and CDR2 as FQNEAQ (reference sequence). The CDR3 runs 14 residues. V lost 5 bases to trimming and J lost 6 bases, with 17 bases between them. CDR3 region: CASSGGREGIEQYF. The covered CDR3 bases are TGTGCCAGCAGCGGGGGCAGGGAAGGGATCGAG.

With respect to this clone: The CDR3 goes on 3 residues after the read ends, and that part is filled in from the germline J gene. The same CDR3 arises from other DNA sequences in this sample as well. This chain links TRBV5-6 with TRBJ2-5, with D perhaps matching TRBD1 (5 bases). Germline values: CDR1 SGHDT, CDR2 YYEEEE. The V gene lost 0 bases and the J gene lost 4 bases, with 13 bases spanning the gap. The CDR3 has 15 amino acids. CDR3 sequence: CASSLGVGRGETQYF. The sequenced part of the CDR3 DNA is TGTGCCAGCAGCTTGGGGGTAGGAAGGGGAGAGACC.

As concerns this clone: The read ends 3 residues early relative to the CDR3; the germline J gene fills the gap. The V gene is TRBV5-6, the J gene TRBJ1-1; D gene ambiguous. CDR1 and CDR2 (germline): SGHDT, YYEEEE. The ends were cut back, 1 base at V and 3 bases at J, with 10 bases in the middle. The CDR3 runs 14 residues. The CDR3 sequence is CASSLWRRDTEAFF. CDR3 bases read: TGTGCCAGCAGCTTGTGGCGACGGGACACTGAA.

As for this clone: The CDR3 extends 3 residues past the end of the read, so its final part is completed from the germline J gene. The chain employs TRBV10-2 and TRBJ2-5; 12 positions match TRBD2. The V gene's germline CDR1 is WSHSY and CDR2 SAAADI. The J segment lost 5 bases and the V segment lost 8 bases, leaving 3 bases of the junction unmatched. CDR3 length: 13 residues. Partial CDR3 DNA: TGCGCCAGCGGAGGGACTAGCGGGGAGACC. Protein product: CASGGTSGET. The CDR3 as a whole reads CASGGTSGETQYF.

About this clone itself: From the germline J gene comes the end of the CDR3, since the read stops 3 residues before it. V gene TRBV2 combines with J gene TRBJ1-4; no definite D call. With 6 bases removed from V and 8 bases from J, the gap between germline ends came to 16 bases. Germline assignment: CDR1 SNHLY and CDR2 FYNNEI. The CDR3 covers 14 residues. The CDR3 DNA, read in part, is TGTGCCAGCAGCGCTAGTACGGCGAAGGAAAAA. The encoded protein is CASSASTAKEK. The complete CDR3 sequence is CASSASTAKEKLFF.

Points on this clone: Coverage ceases 3 residues before the CDR3 finishes, and the germline J gene fills in the end. The V gene is TRBV2, the J gene TRBJ2-2; D call uncertain. The germline V and J ends were trimmed by 3 bases and 0 bases, with 11 bases remaining between them. Germline V gene data show CDR1 as SNHLY and CDR2 as FYNNEI. The CDR3 length is 16 residues. This CDR3 reads CASSEVGPANTGELFF. Partial CDR3 DNA: TGTGCCAGCAGTGAGGTTGGCCCCGCGAACACCGGGGAG.

With respect to this clone: The read stops 3 residues short of the end of the CDR3; the missing end is completed from the germline J gene. The chain couples TRBV20-1 to TRBJ2-7; the match to TRBD2 covers 10 bases. This CDR3 contains 15 residues. J gave up 2 bases and V 2 bases, and 6 bases lay outside the gene matches. Germline CDR1 is DFQATT and CDR2 is SNEGSKA (reference sequence). The sequenced CDR3 bases are TGCAGTGCTAGAAACCTAGCGGGAGACCCCTACGAG. It translates to CSARNLAGDPYE. The full CDR3 sequence reads CSARNLAGDPYEQYF.

Details on this clone: Coverage ceases 3 residues before the CDR3 finishes, and the germline J gene fills in the end. V and J are TRBV19 and TRBJ1-2, with D hard to call. The CDR3 is made up of 13 amino acids. CDR1 is LNHDA, CDR2 SQIVND, per germline (reference sequence). The sequenced CDR3 bases are TGTGCCAGTAGTTTCTCCGGGGAGTACGAC. It codes for CASSFSGEYD. The CDR3 in full is CASSFSGEYDYTF. Full variable domain (rest looked up from reference TRBV19 and TRBJ1-2): DGGITQSPKYLFRKEGQNVTLSCEQNLNHDAMYWYRQDPGQGLRLIYYSQIVNDFQKGDIAEGYSVSREKKESFPLTVTSAQKNPTAFYLCASSFSGEYDYTFGSGTRLTVV.

Remarks on this clone: The read terminates 3 residues ahead of where the CDR3 ends, so the germline J gene completes it. V and J are TRBV20-1 and TRBJ1-1; the match to TRBD1 covers 10 bases. CDR1 DFQATT and CDR2 SNEGSKA come from the germline V gene (reference sequence). The CDR3 sequence is 14 residues long. V lost 3 bases, J lost 3 bases, and 4 bases stayed unmatched. The part of the CDR3 DNA that was read is TGCAGTGCTAGTGGTGGACAGGGGGACACTGAA. Amino acid sequence: CSASGGQGDTE. The CDR3, in full, reads CSASGGQGDTEAFF.

Concerning this clone: The sequenced fragment ends 3 residues before the CDR3 boundary, so the rest is inferred from the germline J gene. The chain employs TRBV6-1 and TRBJ2-1; D is possibly TRBD2 (6 bases). The V end was cut by 4 bases, the J end by 0 bases, with 13 bases between. Germline CDR1 and CDR2: MNHNS and SASEGT. The CDR3 sequence is 16 residues long. This CDR3 is CASSGTRGSSYNEQFF. The covered CDR3 bases are TGTGCCAGCAGTGGTACTCGGGGGAGCTCCTACAATGAG.

In regard to this clone: The read gets to within 3 residues of the CDR3 end, and the germline J gene fills in the rest. V gene TRBV10-1 combines with J gene TRBJ2-1; 7 nucleotides line up with TRBD2. This CDR3 has 15 amino acids. CDR1 and CDR2 from the germline V gene are WNHNN and SYGVQD (reference sequence). Trimming cost V 3 bases and J 7 bases; bases outside gene matches: 9. CDR3 bases read: TGCGCCAGCAGTGATTCGGTAGCGGGTAAAAATGAG. This gives the protein CASSDSVAGKNE. Given in full, the CDR3 is CASSDSVAGKNEQFF.

Points on this clone: The CDR3 is cut off 3 residues early in the read; its end comes from the germline J gene. The V call is TRBV10-3, the J call TRBJ2-2; 8 bases are shared with TRBD2. The CDR3 is made up of 14 amino acids. Losses at the gene ends were 11 bases for V and 4 bases for J; bases not matched to a gene: 9. Germline CDR1 and CDR2: ENHRY and SYGVKD. CDR3 DNA (partial): TGTGCCCCACCCGAGGGACTAGGCACCGGGGAG. Translation: CAPPEGLGTGE. In full, the CDR3 reads CAPPEGLGTGELFF.

With regard to this clone: The CDR3 end falls 3 residues outside the read, so it is completed with the germline J gene. The chain combines TRBV5-1 with TRBJ2-7; weak D call: TRBD1 (6 bases). This CDR3 has 16 residues. Germline CDR1 and CDR2: SGHRS and YFSETQ. V was pared by 3 bases and J by 0 bases, with 16 bases between. The sequenced part of the CDR3 DNA is TGCGCCAGCAGCTCCCTTTCGACAGGTAGCTCCTACGAG. Its translation is CASSSLSTGSSYE. The complete CDR3 reads CASSSLSTGSSYEQYF.

Notes on this clone: The read stops 3 residues short of the end of the CDR3; the missing end is completed from the germline J gene. The chain recombines TRBV7-6 with TRBJ1-6, with D uncertain. The CDR3 loop spans 16 amino acids. Germline CDR1 and CDR2: SGHVS and FNYEAQ. V shed 1 base and J shed 3 bases, with 10 bases lying between them. The CDR3 reads CASSLDGGRYNSPLHF. The part of the CDR3 DNA that was read is TGTGCCAGCAGCTTAGATGGCGGCCGCTATAATTCACCC.

With respect to this clone: Read sequence stops 3 residues before the CDR3 end, and the germline J gene provides the missing end. The chain employs TRBV2 and TRBJ2-5; possible D gene TRBD1, 5 bases. V was shortened by 7 bases and J by 1 base, with 16 bases between the two germline ends. CDR1 is SNHLY, CDR2 FYNNEI, per germline. The CDR3 has 15 residues. Here the CDR3 reads CASTVPLQVQETQYF. The covered CDR3 bases are TGTGCCAGCACTGTTCCGTTACAGGTCCAAGAGACC.

A word on this clone: The read is 3 residues too short to cover the CDR3 end, so that end is filled in from the germline J gene. V and J are TRBV19 and TRBJ2-4; tentatively, D is TRBD2 (6 bases). The germline gives CDR1 LNHDA, CDR2 SQIVND (reference sequence). The length of the CDR3 is 12 residues. The sequenced part of the CDR3 DNA is TGTGCCACCAAAACCGGGGGAATCGGT. Translating gives CATKTGGIG. The whole CDR3 sequence reads CATKTGGIGQYF.

In regard to this clone: The read gets to within 3 residues of the CDR3 end, and the germline J gene fills in the rest. The V call is TRBV9, the J call TRBJ1-1; unclear D gene. Trimming cost V 0 bases and J 3 bases, with 6 bases left between them. Germline V gene data show CDR1 as SGDLS and CDR2 as YYNGEE. CDR3 size: 13 residues. CDR3: CASSVEGHTEAFF. The covered CDR3 bases are TGTGCCAGCAGCGTAGAAGGCCACACTGAA.

For this clone: The CDR3 goes on 3 residues after the read ends, and that part is filled in from the germline J gene. This sequence joins TRBV20-1 and TRBJ2-1; D remains ambiguous. The germline CDR1 and CDR2 sequences are DFQATT and SNEGSKA (reference sequence). Trimming left V 7 bases short and J 8 bases short, with 18 bases between. The CDR3 loop spans 13 amino acids. This chain's CDR3 is CSVTPYSRYEQFF. CDR3 DNA, as far as it was read: TGCAGTGTCACCCCTTACTCGCGGTATGAG.

With respect to this clone: The observed sequence ends 3 residues before the CDR3 terminus, with the missing tail filled in from the germline J gene. This chain links TRBV6-2 or TRBV6-3 with TRBJ2-3, with 11 bases fitting TRBD2. The CDR3 has 15 amino acids. Germline loops: CDR1 MNHEY, CDR2 SVGEGT. The J segment lost 7 bases and the V segment lost 5 bases, leaving 8 bases of the junction unmatched. The CDR3 DNA, read in part, is TGTGCCAGCAGTAAACTAGCGGGAGTGGTAAATACG. Its translation is CASSKLAGVVNT. From start to end, the CDR3 is CASSKLAGVVNTQYF.

As for this clone: The read terminates 3 residues ahead of where the CDR3 ends, so the germline J gene completes it. The chain couples TRBV10-1 to TRBJ2-1; 13 nucleotides align to TRBD2. Germline CDR1 and CDR2: WNHNN and SYGVQD (reference sequence). Unmatched junction bases numbered 3, after V lost 0 bases and J lost 4 bases. The CDR3 is 17 residues long. The CDR3 loop reads CASSESGLAGPYNEQFF. Partial CDR3 DNA: TGCGCCAGCAGTGAGTCGGGACTAGCGGGACCTTACAATGAG.

About this clone itself: With the read ending 3 residues before the CDR3 end, the germline J gene is used to fill in that end. J is TRBJ1-2 and V is TRBV7-9; D is unresolved. The CDR3 has 13 amino acids. From germline, CDR1 is SEHNR and CDR2 FQNEAQ (reference sequence). Partial CDR3 DNA: TGTGCCAGCAGCTTAGTCTACACAGATACC. Protein: CASSLVYTDT. The whole CDR3 sequence is CASSLVYTDTYTF.

About this clone: The CDR3 end lies 3 residues beyond the end of the read and is filled in from the germline J gene. The rearrangement links TRBV7-9 to TRBJ1-4; D ambiguous. The germline V and J ends were trimmed by 5 bases and 4 bases, with 11 bases remaining between them. The CDR3 has 14 amino acids. Germline-derived CDR1 and CDR2 are SEHNR and FQNEAQ (reference sequence). The CDR3 loop reads CASSETRGNEKLFF. Partial CDR3 DNA: TGTGCCAGCAGCGAAACTCGGGGTAATGAAAAA. Full variable domain (outside the CDR3, taken from reference TRBV7-9 and TRBJ1-4): DTGVSQNPRHKITKRGQNVTFRCDPISEHNRLYWYRQTLGQGPEFLTYFQNEAQLEKSRLLSDRFSAERPKGSFSTLEIQRTEQGDSAMYLCASSETRGNEKLFFGSGTQLSVL.